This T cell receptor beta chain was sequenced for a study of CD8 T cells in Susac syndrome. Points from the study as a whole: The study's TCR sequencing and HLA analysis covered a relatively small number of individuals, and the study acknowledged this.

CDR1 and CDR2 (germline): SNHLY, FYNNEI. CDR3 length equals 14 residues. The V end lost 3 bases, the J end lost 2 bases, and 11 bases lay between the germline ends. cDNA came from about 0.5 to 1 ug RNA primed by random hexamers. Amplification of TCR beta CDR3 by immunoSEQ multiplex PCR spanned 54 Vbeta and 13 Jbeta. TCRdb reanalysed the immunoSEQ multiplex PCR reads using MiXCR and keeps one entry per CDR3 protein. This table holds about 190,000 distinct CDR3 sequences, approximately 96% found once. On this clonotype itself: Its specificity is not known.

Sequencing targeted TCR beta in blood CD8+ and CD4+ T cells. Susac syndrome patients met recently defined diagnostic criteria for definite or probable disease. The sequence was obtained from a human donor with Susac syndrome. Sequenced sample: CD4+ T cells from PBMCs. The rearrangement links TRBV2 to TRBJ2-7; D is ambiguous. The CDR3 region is CASSDLAPTYEQYF. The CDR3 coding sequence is TGTGCCAGCAGTGATTTAGCTCCGACCTACGAGCAGTACTTC.